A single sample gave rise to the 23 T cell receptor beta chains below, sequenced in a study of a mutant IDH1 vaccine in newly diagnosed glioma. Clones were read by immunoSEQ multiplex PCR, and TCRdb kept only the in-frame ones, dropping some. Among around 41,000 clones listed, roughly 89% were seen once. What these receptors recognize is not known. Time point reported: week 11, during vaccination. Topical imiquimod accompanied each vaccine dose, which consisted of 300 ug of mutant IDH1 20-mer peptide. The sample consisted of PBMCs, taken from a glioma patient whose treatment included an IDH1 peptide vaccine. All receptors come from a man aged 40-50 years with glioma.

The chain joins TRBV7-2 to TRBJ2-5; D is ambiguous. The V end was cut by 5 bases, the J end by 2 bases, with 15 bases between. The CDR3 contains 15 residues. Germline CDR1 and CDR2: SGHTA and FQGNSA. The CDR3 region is CASSVAGRTQETQYF. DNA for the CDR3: TGTGCCAGCAGCGTCGCCGGCCGTACTCAAGAGACCCAGTACTTC.

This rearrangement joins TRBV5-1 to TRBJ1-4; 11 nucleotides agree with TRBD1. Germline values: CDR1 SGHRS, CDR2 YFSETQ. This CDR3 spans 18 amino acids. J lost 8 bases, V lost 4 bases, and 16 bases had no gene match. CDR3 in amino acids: CASSVGQGASRVLEKLFF. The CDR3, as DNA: TGCGCCAGCAGCGTTGGACAGGGGGCGAGTAGGGTTTTGGAAAAACTGTTTTTT.

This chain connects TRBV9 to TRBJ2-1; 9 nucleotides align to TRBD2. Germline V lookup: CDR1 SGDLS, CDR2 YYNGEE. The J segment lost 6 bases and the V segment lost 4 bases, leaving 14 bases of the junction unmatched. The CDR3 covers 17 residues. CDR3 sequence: CASSPLAGARLRNEQFF. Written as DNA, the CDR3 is TGTGCCAGCAGCCCCTTAGCGGGAGCGCGGCTTCGCAATGAGCAGTTCTTC.

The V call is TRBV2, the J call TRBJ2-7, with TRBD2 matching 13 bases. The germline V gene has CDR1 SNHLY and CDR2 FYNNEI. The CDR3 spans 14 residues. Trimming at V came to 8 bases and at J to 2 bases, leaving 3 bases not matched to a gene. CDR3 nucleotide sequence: TGTGCCAGCCAGGGACTAGCGGGAACCTACGAGCAGTACTTC. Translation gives CASQGLAGTYEQYF.

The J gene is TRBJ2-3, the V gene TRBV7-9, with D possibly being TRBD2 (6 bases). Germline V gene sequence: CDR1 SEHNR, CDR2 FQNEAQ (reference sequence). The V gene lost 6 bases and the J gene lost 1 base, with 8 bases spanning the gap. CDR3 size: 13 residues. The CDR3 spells CASRGEGTDTQYF. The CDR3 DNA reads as TGTGCCAGCAGGGGGGAGGGCACAGATACGCAGTATTTT.

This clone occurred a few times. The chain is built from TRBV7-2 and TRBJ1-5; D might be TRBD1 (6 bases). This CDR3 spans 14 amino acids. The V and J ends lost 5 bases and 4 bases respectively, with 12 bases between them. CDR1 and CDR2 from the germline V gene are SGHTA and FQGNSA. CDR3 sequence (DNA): TGTGCCAGCAGCCGCGGACAGCAGAATCAGCCCCAGCATTTT. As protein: CASSRGQQNQPQHF. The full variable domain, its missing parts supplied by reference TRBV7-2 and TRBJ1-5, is GAGVSQSPSNKVTEKGKDVELRCDPISGHTALYWYRQSLGQGLEFLIYFQGNSAPDKSGLPSDRFSAERTGGSVSTLTIQRTQQEDSAVYLCASSRGQQNQPQHFGDGTRLSIL.

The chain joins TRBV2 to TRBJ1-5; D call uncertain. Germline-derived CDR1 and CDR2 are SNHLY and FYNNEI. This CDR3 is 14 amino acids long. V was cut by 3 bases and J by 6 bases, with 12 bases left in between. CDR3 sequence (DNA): TGTGCCAGCAGTGACCGACGGGCAGGTCAGCCCCAGCATTTT. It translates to CASSDRRAGQPQHF.

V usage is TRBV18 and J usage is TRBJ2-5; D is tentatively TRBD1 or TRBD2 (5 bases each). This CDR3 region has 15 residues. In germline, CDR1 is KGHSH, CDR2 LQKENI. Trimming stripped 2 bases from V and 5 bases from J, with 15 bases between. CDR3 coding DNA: TGTGCCAGCTCACCAGGGCGAGGGGATACGGAGACCCAGTACTTC. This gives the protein CASSPGRGDTETQYF. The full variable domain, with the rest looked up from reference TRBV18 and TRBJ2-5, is NAGVMQNPRHLVRRRGQEARLRCSPMKGHSHVYWYRQLPEEGLKFMVYLQKENIIDESGMPKERFSAEFPKEGPSILRIQQVVRGDSAAYFCASSPGRGDTETQYFGPGTRLLVL.

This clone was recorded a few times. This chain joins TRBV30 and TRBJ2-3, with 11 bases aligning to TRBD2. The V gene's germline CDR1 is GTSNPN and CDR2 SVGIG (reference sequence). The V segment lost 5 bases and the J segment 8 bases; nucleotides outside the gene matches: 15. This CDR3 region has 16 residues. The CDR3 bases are TGTGCCTGGGAACCTCTCCAAATAGCGGGGGGGGGTACGCAGTATTTT. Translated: CAWEPLQIAGGGTQYF.

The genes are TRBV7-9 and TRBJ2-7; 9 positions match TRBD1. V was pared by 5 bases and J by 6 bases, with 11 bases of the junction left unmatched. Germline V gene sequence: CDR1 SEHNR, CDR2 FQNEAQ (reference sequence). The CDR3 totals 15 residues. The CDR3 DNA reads TGTGCCAGCAGCCGAGACACAGGGGGCGTAGGCGAGCAGTACTTC. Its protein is CASSRDTGGVGEQYF. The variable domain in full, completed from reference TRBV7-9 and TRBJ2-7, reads DTGVSQNPRHKITKRGQNVTFRCDPISEHNRLYWYRQTLGQGPEFLTYFQNEAQLEKSRLLSDRFSAERPKGSFSTLEIQRTEQGDSAMYLCASSRDTGGVGEQYFGPGTRLTVT.

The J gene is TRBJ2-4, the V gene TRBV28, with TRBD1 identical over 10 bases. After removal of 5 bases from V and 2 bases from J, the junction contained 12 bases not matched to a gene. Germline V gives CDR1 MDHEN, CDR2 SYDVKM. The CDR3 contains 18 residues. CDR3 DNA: TGTGCCAGCAGTACTATCTCTCCGGGACAGGGGTCCAAAAACATTCAGTACTTC. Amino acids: CASSTISPGQGSKNIQYF.

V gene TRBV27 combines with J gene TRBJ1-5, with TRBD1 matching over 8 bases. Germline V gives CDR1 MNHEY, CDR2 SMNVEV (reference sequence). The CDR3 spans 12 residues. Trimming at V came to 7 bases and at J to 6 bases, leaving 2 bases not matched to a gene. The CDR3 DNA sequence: TGTGCCAGCAACGACAGGGGTCAGCCCCAGCATTTT. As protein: CASNDRGQPQHF.

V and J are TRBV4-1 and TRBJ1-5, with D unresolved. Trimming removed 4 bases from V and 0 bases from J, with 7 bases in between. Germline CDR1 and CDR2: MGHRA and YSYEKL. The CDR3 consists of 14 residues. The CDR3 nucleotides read TGCGCCAGCAGCCTACTTTATAGCAATCAGCCCCAGCATTTT. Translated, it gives CASSLLYSNQPQHF.

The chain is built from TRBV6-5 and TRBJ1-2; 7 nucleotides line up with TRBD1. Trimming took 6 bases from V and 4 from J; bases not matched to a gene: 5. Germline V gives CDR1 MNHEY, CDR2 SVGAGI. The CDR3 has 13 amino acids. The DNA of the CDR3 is TGTGCCAGCAGCCAGGACAGGCTCTATGGCTACACCTTC. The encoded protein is CASSQDRLYGYTF.

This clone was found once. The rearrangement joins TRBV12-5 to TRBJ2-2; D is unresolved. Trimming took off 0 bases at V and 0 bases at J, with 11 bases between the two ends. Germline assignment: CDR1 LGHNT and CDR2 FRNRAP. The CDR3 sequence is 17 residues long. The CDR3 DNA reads TGTGCTAGTGGTTTGGTACGGGCGGAATCGAACACCGGGGAGCTGTTTTTT. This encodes CASGLVRAESNTGELFF.

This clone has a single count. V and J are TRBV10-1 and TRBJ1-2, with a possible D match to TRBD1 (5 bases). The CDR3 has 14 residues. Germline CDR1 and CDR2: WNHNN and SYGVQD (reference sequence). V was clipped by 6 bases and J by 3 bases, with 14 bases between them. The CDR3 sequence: CASRGEATYYGYTF. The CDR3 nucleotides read TGCGCCAGCAGAGGGGAGGCAACTTACTATGGCTACACCTTC.

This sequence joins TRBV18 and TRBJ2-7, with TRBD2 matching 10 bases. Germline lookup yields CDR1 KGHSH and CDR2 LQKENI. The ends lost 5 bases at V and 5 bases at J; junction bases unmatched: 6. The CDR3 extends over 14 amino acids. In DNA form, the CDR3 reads TGTGCCAGCTCAGGGAGCGGGAGGGCCCACGAGCAGTACTTC. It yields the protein CASSGSGRAHEQYF.

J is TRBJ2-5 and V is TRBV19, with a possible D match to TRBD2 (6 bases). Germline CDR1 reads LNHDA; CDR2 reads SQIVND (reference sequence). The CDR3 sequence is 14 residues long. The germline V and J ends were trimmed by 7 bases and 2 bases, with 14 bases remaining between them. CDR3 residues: CASMEGRRQETQYF. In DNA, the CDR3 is TGTGCCAGTATGGAGGGGCGAAGGCAAGAGACCCAGTACTTC.

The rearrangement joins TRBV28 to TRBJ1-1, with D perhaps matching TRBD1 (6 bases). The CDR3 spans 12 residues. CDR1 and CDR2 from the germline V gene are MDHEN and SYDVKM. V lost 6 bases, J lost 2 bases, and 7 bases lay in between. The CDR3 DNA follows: TGTGCCAGCAGGACAGGTAACACTGAAGCTTTCTTT. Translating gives CASRTGNTEAFF. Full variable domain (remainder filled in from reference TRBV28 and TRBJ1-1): DVKVTQSSRYLVKRTGEKVFLECVQDMDHENMFWYRQDPGLGLRLIYFSYDVKMKEKGDIPEGYSVSREKKERFSLILESASTNQTSMYLCASRTGNTEAFFGQGTRLTVV.

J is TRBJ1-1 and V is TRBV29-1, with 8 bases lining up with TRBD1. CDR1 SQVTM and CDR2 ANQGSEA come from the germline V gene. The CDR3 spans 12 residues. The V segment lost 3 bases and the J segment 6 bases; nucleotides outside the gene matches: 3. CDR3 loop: CSVDSGGPEAFF. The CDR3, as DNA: TGCAGCGTTGATTCAGGGGGCCCTGAAGCTTTCTTT.

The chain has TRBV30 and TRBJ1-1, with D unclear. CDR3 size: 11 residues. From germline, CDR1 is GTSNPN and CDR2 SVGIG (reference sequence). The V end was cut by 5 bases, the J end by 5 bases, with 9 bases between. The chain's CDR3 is CAWGPGTEAFF. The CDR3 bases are TGTGCCTGGGGGCCCGGGACTGAAGCTTTCTTT.

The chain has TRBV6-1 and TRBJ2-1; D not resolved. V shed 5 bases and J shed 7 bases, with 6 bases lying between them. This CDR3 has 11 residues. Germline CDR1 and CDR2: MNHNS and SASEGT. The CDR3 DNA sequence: TGTGCCAGCAGTCTTAATAATGAGCAGTTCTTC. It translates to CASSLNNEQFF.

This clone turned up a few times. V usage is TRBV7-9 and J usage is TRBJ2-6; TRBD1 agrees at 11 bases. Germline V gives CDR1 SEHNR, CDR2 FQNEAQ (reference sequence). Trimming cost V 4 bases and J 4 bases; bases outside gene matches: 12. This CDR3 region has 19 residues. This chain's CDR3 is CASSSGQGAHSRGANVLTF. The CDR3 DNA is TGTGCCAGCAGCTCCGGACAGGGGGCGCATTCTAGAGGGGCCAACGTCCTGACTTTC. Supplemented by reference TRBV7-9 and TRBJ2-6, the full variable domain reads DTGVSQNPRHKITKRGQNVTFRCDPISEHNRLYWYRQTLGQGPEFLTYFQNEAQLEKSRLLSDRFSAERPKGSFSTLEIQRTEQGDSAMYLCASSSGQGAHSRGANVLTFGAGSRLTVL.